Included here is one TCR beta chain sequence, with context. Its antigen is unknown. No base quality information exists; no much larger clone differs at one position. Library prep was done by the immunoSEQ multiplex PCR assay. RNA was extracted from all samples and reverse transcribed into cDNA, which served as template for TCR sequencing. SuperScript III was used for first-strand cDNA synthesis, primed with a 2:1 mix of oligo-dT and random hexamers. A synthetic immune receptor repertoire was used to assess amplification bias, and residual bias was removed computationally. As for the authors' bioinformatics: After raw reads were preprocessed to remove errors, the CDR3 was defined following IMGT conventions as running from the conserved cysteine to phenylalanine. Clonality was computed as 1 minus the Shannon entropy, with the entropy normalized by log2 of the number of productive unique TCRs. Whether each scalp clone was CD4 or CD8 was inferred by checking scalp TCRbeta sequences against the CD4 and CD8 repertoires from sorted blood. TCRdb re-hosts the immuneACCESS table, in-frame sequences only. Its copies lack some clones; in the studies checked, an unresolved V gene accounts for under half of them, and the cause for the rest is not known. V, J and clone size were drawn from that table, and D and trimming were deduced from the DNA. This sample lists about 190,000 clones; 55% to 70% were detected once. The ten largest clones take up about 0.65% of the sample.

These data originate in a study of CD8+ T cells in alopecia areata (dated by TCRdb to 2016 to 2019). In the study overall: Treated patients were enrolled in an open-label pilot trial of oral tofacitinib at 5 to 10 mg twice daily for moderate-to-severe alopecia areata. Tofacitinib was given for 6 to 18 months, followed by 6 months of follow-up off drug to assess delayed response and recurrence. In treated patients, disease severity was measured using the SALT score, which gives the percentage of scalp surface area affected. In both human patients and the C3H/HeJ mouse model, the study applied high-throughput TCRbeta sequencing to look at T cell clonal expansion in alopecia areata. Scalp tissue and sorted CD4+ and CD8+ peripheral blood T cells from patchy and totalis/universalis alopecia areata patients and from healthy controls were covered by human TCRbeta sequencing. Patients on tofacitinib were biopsied at baseline and after 4 and 24 weeks of treatment, and several of the patients also had a later scalp biopsy. Scalp clonality was compared among normal scalp (n=4), patchy alopecia areata scalp (n=8), and alopecia totalis/universalis scalp (n=8). RNA was obtained with the PAXgene miRNA kit for fixed scalp, the miRNeasy kit for PBMCs, and the RNeasy kit for mouse skin. immunoSEQ multiplex PCR using 35 Vbeta forward primers and 13 Jbeta reverse primers was used to amplify TCRbeta CDR3 regions.

The sample's time point label, in plain terms: about four weeks on oral tofacitinib. The sample's treatment or condition label, in plain terms: oral pan-JAK inhibitor, 5-10 mg twice daily. Lesional scalp punch biopsies and peripheral blood were collected from alopecia areata patients. PBMCs were separated by density centrifugation and stained for CD3, CD4 and CD8, after which CD4+ and CD8+ T cells were sorted on a FACSAria. Including cysteine and phenylalanine, the CDR3 has 14 amino acids. Just CDR3 DNA is preserved here, 42 bases in frame from base 1. The germline V gene (reference sequence) supplies CDR1 MNHEY and CDR2 SMNVEV. The germline V and J ends show losses of 5 bases and 9 bases respectively, and no gene match explains 12 bases of the junction. What the research found in general, with its limitations: Higher clonality and more expanded CD8+ clones were observed in lesional scalp than in normal scalp, particularly in alopecia totalis/universalis, a finding suggestive of antigenic drive. TCR sequences shared between patients were less clear than in mice, possibly partly because of HLA diversity in the patient population. Many expanded lesional clones persisted in scalp and blood during tofacitinib treatment, which may partly explain relapse after stopping treatment. Tofacitinib significantly decreased scalp clonality and the number of expanded CD8+ clones among the top 100 scalp clones. Because the treated cohort was small and had only one nonresponder, larger studies are needed to examine links between baseline CD8+ expansion and response. Unlike mouse skin, which is dominated by gammadelta T cells, normal human skin has resident alphabeta T cells that are also sequenced, and this complicates analysis of the scalp TCR repertoire.

The source material was CD4+ T cells sorted from blood, sampled at week 4, from a patient treated with tofacitinib. This receptor was obtained from a human donor with alopecia areata. The receptor chain draws on TRBV27 and TRBJ2-7, and 8 junctional nucleotides match TRBD1. The nucleotide sequence reads TGTGCCAGCAGTCCCCCGGACAGGGAGACGCGGCAGTACTTC. Its coded protein is CASSPPDRETRQYF.